A single sample gave rise to the 28 T cell receptor beta chains below, sequenced in a study of T-cell reconstitution after alpha-beta-depleted transplantation in children (dated by TCRdb to the mid-2010s). The library came from PCR. Sequenced on an Illumina HiSeq 2500. Molecular barcoding was employed in the preparation of TCR libraries, with unique molecular identifiers being used to normalize TCRbeta repertoire quantification. TCRdb applied fastp at Q25 and MiXCR to the public reads, then kept only in-frame beta chains. Every distinct CDR3 protein forms one entry, paired with its most common genes and DNA. This sample is represented by around 500,000 distinct CDR3 sequences; around an eighth of them were singletons. Under 7% of the sample comes from the top ten. The specimen comprised PBMCs from the stem cell graft donor, sampled from the stem cell graft. The origin of the receptors is a human donor who donated a stem cell graft to a child with combined immunodeficiency.

This clonotype occurred many times. The chain employs TRBV18 and TRBJ2-5; 7 bases agree with TRBD1. The V segment lost 3 bases and the J segment 4 bases; nucleotides outside the gene matches: 5. CDR3 length: 14 residues. The germline gives CDR1 KGHSH, CDR2 LQKENI. The CDR3 spells CASSPTGRRETQYF. The CDR3 DNA is TGTGCCAGCTCACCGACAGGGAGAAGAGAGACCCAGTACTTC.

This clonotype appeared many times. This sequence joins TRBV9 and TRBJ2-7; a possible D gene is TRBD2 (5 bases). CDR3 size: 13 residues. Germline CDR1 and CDR2: SGDLS and YYNGEE. V lost 3 bases and J 3 bases, leaving 10 bases between the germline ends. The CDR3 DNA follows: TGTGCCAGCAGCGACGGACTTTTCTACGAGCAGTACTTC. This gives the protein CASSDGLFYEQYF.

This clonotype was observed a handful of times. This chain uses TRBV29-1 with TRBJ2-2; 12 nucleotides align to TRBD2. This CDR3 has 16 residues. The V segment lost 2 bases and the J segment 6 bases; nucleotides outside the gene matches: 7. Germline assignment: CDR1 SQVTM and CDR2 ANQGSEA. The CDR3 reads CSVEKAGLAGPGELFF. The CDR3 region has the DNA TGCAGCGTTGAAAAGGCAGGACTAGCGGGACCCGGGGAGCTGTTTTTT.

This clonotype was observed at least ten times. The J gene is TRBJ2-6, the V gene TRBV6-5, with TRBD2 as a possible D gene (5 bases). The CDR3 has 15 residues. Trimming shortened V by 6 bases and J by 9 bases, and 18 bases separated the two germline ends. Germline-derived CDR1 and CDR2 are MNHEY and SVGAGI. CDR3 region: CASSFSSPGSNVLTF. The CDR3 nucleotides are TGTGCCAGCAGCTTCTCCTCGCCGGGGAGCAACGTCCTGACTTTC.

This clonotype was picked up many times. The chain has TRBV29-1 and TRBJ1-2; no clear D gene. Trimming removed 2 bases from V and 4 bases from J, with 8 bases in between. Germline V gives CDR1 SQVTM, CDR2 ANQGSEA. The CDR3 is made up of 12 amino acids. The CDR3 spells CSVEKQSYGYTF. CDR3 nucleotides: TGCAGCGTTGAAAAACAGAGCTATGGCTACACCTTC.

This clonotype was seen more than once but under ten times. This chain links TRBV20-1 with TRBJ2-3; D not resolved. V gave up 5 bases and J gave up 6 bases, with 12 bases separating them. CDR1 and CDR2 (germline): DFQATT, SNEGSKA (reference sequence). The CDR3 covers 12 residues. The CDR3 region has the DNA TGCAGTGCTCCGAGTGTTGGGGATACGCAGTATTTT. Amino acid sequence: CSAPSVGDTQYF.

This clonotype was detected ten times or more. The genes are TRBV4-2 and TRBJ2-3; D is perhaps TRBD2 (5 bases). V dropped 0 bases and J dropped 3 bases, with 16 bases sitting between them. Germline V lookup: CDR1 LGHNA, CDR2 YNFKEQ. The CDR3 is 17 residues long. DNA for the CDR3: TGTGCCAGCAGCCAAGATCTAGTGGGGAGACCAACAGATACGCAGTATTTT. This sequence encodes CASSQDLVGRPTDTQYF.

The J gene is TRBJ2-1, the V gene TRBV7-2; possible D gene TRBD2, 6 bases. CDR1 SGHTA and CDR2 FQGNSA come from the germline V gene. V lost 2 bases to trimming and J lost 0 bases, with 8 bases between them. The CDR3 runs 15 residues. CDR3 protein: CASSLRTTSYNEQFF. CDR3 nucleotides: TGTGCCAGCAGCTTACGGACTACCTCCTACAATGAGCAGTTCTTC.

With respect to this clonotype: A read error may be the cause here, since a much bigger clone is one base away. The J gene is TRBJ2-1, the V gene TRBV20-1, with D perhaps TRBD2 (6 bases). This CDR3 contains 15 residues. The V gene's germline CDR1 is DFQATT and CDR2 SNEGSKA (reference sequence). V was trimmed by 0 bases and J by 2 bases, leaving 11 bases between them. For the CDR3, the DNA is TGCAGTGCTAGAGATCGGCGGGGCCCCTACAATGAGCAGTTCTTC. Protein product: CSARDRRGPYNEQFF.

There are a few counts of this clonotype. V is TRBV6-2 or TRBV6-3 and J is TRBJ2-2; 11 nucleotides align to TRBD2. CDR3 length: 18 amino acids. Germline V gene sequence: CDR1 MNHEY, CDR2 SVGEGT. V shed 4 bases, J shed 2 bases, and the junction held 9 bases outside the gene matches. CDR3 amino acids: CASSSTLAGGPNTGELFF. The CDR3, as DNA: TGTGCCAGCAGTTCCACTCTAGCGGGGGGTCCTAACACCGGGGAGCTGTTTTTT.

This clonotype was seen at least ten times. The genes are TRBV12-3 or TRBV12-4 and TRBJ1-1; D not certain. The CDR3 sequence is 13 residues long. The germline V and J ends were trimmed by 6 bases and 1 base, with 9 bases remaining between them. The CDR3 loop reads CASSFGRNTEAFF. Written as DNA, the CDR3 is TGTGCCAGCAGCTTTGGCCGGAACACTGAAGCTTTCTTT.

This clonotype was seen repeatedly, ten times or more. The chain combines TRBV13 with TRBJ1-1; TRBD1 agrees at 8 bases. Trimming at V came to 9 bases and at J to 11 bases, leaving 14 bases not matched to a gene. This CDR3 region has 13 residues. Germline V gene sequence: CDR1 PRHDT, CDR2 FYEKMQ (reference sequence). In DNA form, the CDR3 reads TGTGCCAGTCTATCAGGGGGCGCAGTCCGGGCTTTCTTT. Amino acid sequence: CASLSGGAVRAFF.

The V and J genes are TRBV29-1 and TRBJ2-3; possibly TRBD1 for D (6 bases). The CDR3 is made up of 16 amino acids. In germline, CDR1 is SQVTM, CDR2 ANQGSEA. The ends were cut back, 0 bases at V and 2 bases at J, with 15 bases in the middle. For the CDR3, the DNA is TGCAGCGTTGAAGATCGGTTCAGGGGATCCACAGATACGCAGTATTTT. Protein sequence: CSVEDRFRGSTDTQYF.

The chain links TRBV4-3 to TRBJ2-7, with 8 bases matching TRBD1. The CDR3 spans 15 residues. The V gene's germline CDR1 is LGHNA and CDR2 YSLEER. V shed 4 bases and J 6 bases; nucleotides not matched to a gene: 11. The CDR3: CASSLSGTGASEQYF. The CDR3, as DNA: TGCGCCAGCAGCCTATCGGGGACAGGAGCTTCCGAGCAGTACTTC.

This chain links TRBV2 with TRBJ2-7, with D maybe TRBD1 (6 bases). The V end lost 7 bases, the J end lost 9 bases, and 16 bases lay between the germline ends. This CDR3 spans 12 amino acids. Germline V gives CDR1 SNHLY, CDR2 FYNNEI. The CDR3 coding sequence is TGTGCCAGCACCGAGGCAGGGGAGAGGCAGTACTTC. It is translated as CASTEAGERQYF.

This clonotype was seen ten or more times. The rearrangement uses TRBV7-9 and TRBJ1-5; a possible D gene is TRBD1 (5 bases). Trimming shortened V by 6 bases and J by 7 bases, and 13 bases separated the two germline ends. The CDR3 covers 13 residues. Looked up from germline, CDR1 is SEHNR and CDR2 is FQNEAQ (reference sequence). The CDR3 sequence: CASSLTRGQPQHF. DNA of the CDR3: TGTGCCAGCAGTCTCACCCGGGGGCAGCCCCAGCATTTT. Drawing the rest from reference TRBV7-9 and TRBJ1-5, the complete variable domain is DTGVSQNPRHKITKRGQNVTFRCDPISEHNRLYWYRQTLGQGPEFLTYFQNEAQLEKSRLLSDRFSAERPKGSFSTLEIQRTEQGDSAMYLCASSLTRGQPQHFGDGTRLSIL.

In nucleotides, the CDR3 is TGTGCCAGCAGCGGGAGAGGGACAGATACGCAGTATTTT. Translating it yields CASSGRGTDTQYF. This chain uses TRBV12-3 or TRBV12-4 with TRBJ2-3, with D maybe TRBD2 (6 bases). The CDR3 contains 13 residues. Trimming took 6 bases from V and 3 from J, leaving 10 bases between them.

This clonotype has a count of ten or more. The rearrangement links TRBV7-2 to TRBJ1-2; 12 bases agree with TRBD1. Trimming at V came to 5 bases and at J to 6 bases, leaving 13 bases not matched to a gene. Germline V CDR1 and CDR2: SGHTA, FQGNSA. This CDR3 has 17 amino acids. CDR3 nucleotides: TGTGCCAGCAGCCTCCTGGGACAGGGGGCGCGGGGTGATGGCTACACCTTC. Residues: CASSLLGQGARGDGYTF.

This clonotype was picked up a small number of times. The chain couples TRBV9 to TRBJ2-3; maybe TRBD2 (7 bases). The V gene's germline CDR1 is SGDLS and CDR2 YYNGEE. The V gene lost 7 bases and the J gene lost 2 bases, with 17 bases spanning the gap. There are 15 residues in the CDR3. Here the CDR3 reads CASAAGAGPTDTQYF. CDR3 sequence (DNA): TGTGCCAGCGCCGCGGGGGCAGGCCCCACAGATACGCAGTATTTT.

The J gene is TRBJ2-5, the V gene TRBV24-1; 7 bases are a match to TRBD1. The V gene's germline CDR1 is KGHDR and CDR2 SFDVKD. The J segment lost 4 bases and the V segment lost 0 bases, leaving 10 bases of the junction unmatched. CDR3 length: 17 residues. For the CDR3, the DNA is TGTGCCACCAGTGATTTGAGGCGAGGGGGCGCGGGAGAGACCCAGTACTTC. Its protein product is CATSDLRRGGAGETQYF.

The gene calls are TRBV30 and TRBJ2-1; perhaps D is TRBD1 or TRBD2 (6 bases each). The V gene lost 5 bases and the J gene lost 1 base, with 12 bases spanning the gap. From germline, CDR1 is GTSNPN and CDR2 SVGIG (reference sequence). This CDR3 comprises 14 residues. The CDR3 loop is CAWSKGGSYNEQFF. The CDR3, as DNA: TGTGCCTGGTCTAAGGGGGGATCCTACAATGAGCAGTTCTTC.

This clonotype was counted ten times or more. The chain recombines TRBV12-3 or TRBV12-4 with TRBJ1-3; D is ambiguous. Trimming pared 8 bases from V and 2 bases from J, leaving 7 bases between. The CDR3 loop spans 12 amino acids. The DNA of the CDR3 is TGTGCCAGCGGCCTAACTGGAAACACCATATATTTT. Amino acid sequence: CASGLTGNTIYF.

This chain connects TRBV7-6 to TRBJ2-7; the match to TRBD1 covers 7 bases. Trimming cost V 5 bases and J 6 bases; bases outside gene matches: 10. Germline values: CDR1 SGHVS, CDR2 FNYEAQ. The CDR3 contains 14 residues. The CDR3 sequence: CASSTTTGHLEQYF. The CDR3 coding sequence is TGTGCCAGCAGCACGACGACAGGGCATCTCGAGCAGTACTTC.

The rearrangement joins TRBV29-1 to TRBJ1-2, with TRBD1 matching 9 bases. The germline CDR1 and CDR2 sequences are SQVTM and ANQGSEA. V gave up 4 bases and J gave up 5 bases; unmatched junction bases: 20. This CDR3 is 18 amino acids long. This CDR3 is CSVGPGTGMGVRGYGYTF. As DNA, the CDR3 is TGCAGCGTTGGTCCCGGGACAGGGATGGGGGTTCGAGGGTATGGCTACACCTTC.

The chain is built from TRBV11-1 and TRBJ2-3; TRBD1 aligns across 8 bases. This CDR3 comprises 15 residues. The germline gives CDR1 SGHAT, CDR2 FQDESV (reference sequence). The junction had 5 bases not matched to a gene; V was cut back by 2 bases and J by 4 bases. CDR3 bases: TGTGCCAGCAGCTTACCATCCAGGGGGCCAGATACGCAGTATTTT. Translating it yields CASSLPSRGPDTQYF.

This clonotype has a handful of counts. The V gene is TRBV4-3, the J gene TRBJ1-2; a possible D gene is TRBD1 (5 bases). CDR3 size: 16 residues. V was cut by 0 bases and J by 8 bases, with 19 bases left in between. Germline V gene data show CDR1 as LGHNA and CDR2 as YSLEER. CDR3 coding DNA: TGCGCCAGCAGCCAAGATAAACGTTTGTCAGGGCCAGGCTACACCTTC. This gives the protein CASSQDKRLSGPGYTF.

This chain joins TRBV18 and TRBJ1-1; D unresolved. This CDR3 is built from 17 residues. CDR1 is KGHSH and CDR2 is LQKENI in the germline V gene. V was trimmed by 1 base and J by 2 bases, leaving 17 bases between them. The CDR3 protein is CASSPLGRYTSNTEAFF. The CDR3 DNA sequence: TGTGCCAGCTCACCACTGGGCAGGTATACATCTAACACTGAAGCTTTCTTT.

The gene calls are TRBV18 and TRBJ1-1; D unresolved. The CDR3 is made up of 14 amino acids. Germline V gives CDR1 KGHSH, CDR2 LQKENI. Trimming took 5 bases from V and 1 from J, leaving 11 bases between them. The CDR3, as DNA: TGTGCCAGCTCAGCGGAACAGTCGAACACTGAAGCTTTCTTT. Translated, it gives CASSAEQSNTEAFF.